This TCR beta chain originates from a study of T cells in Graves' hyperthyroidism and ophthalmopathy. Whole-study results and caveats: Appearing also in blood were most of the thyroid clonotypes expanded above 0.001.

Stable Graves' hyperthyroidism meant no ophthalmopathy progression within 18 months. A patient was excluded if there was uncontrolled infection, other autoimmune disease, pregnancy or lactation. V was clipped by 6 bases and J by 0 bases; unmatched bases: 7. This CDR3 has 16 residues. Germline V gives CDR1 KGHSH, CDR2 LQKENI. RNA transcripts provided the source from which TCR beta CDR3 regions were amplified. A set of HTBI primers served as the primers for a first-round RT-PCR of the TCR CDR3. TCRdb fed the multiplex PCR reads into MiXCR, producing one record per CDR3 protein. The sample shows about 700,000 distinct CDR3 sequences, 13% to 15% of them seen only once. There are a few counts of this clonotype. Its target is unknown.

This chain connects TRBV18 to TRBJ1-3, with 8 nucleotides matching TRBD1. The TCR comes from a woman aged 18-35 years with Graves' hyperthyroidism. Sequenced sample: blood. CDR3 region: CASSTYTGGSGNTIYF. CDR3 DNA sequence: TGTGCCAGCTCGACTTATACAGGGGGCTCTGGAAACACCATATATTTT.